The present entry profiles one TCR beta chain with its context. This sample is drawn from a study of control samples from healthy donors and cancer patients. There are 14 residues in the CDR3. Germline CDR1 and CDR2: GTSNPN and SVGIG (reference sequence). V was trimmed by 1 base and J by 4 bases, leaving 8 bases between them. Repertoires were generated with immunoSEQ multiplex PCR, while TCRdb's copy carries only in-frame clones and drops some. In the table there are about 150,000 clones, around 88% of which are singletons. Sequencing input: blood. This TCR came from a man in his late teens or twenties in good health. The chain uses TRBV30 and TRBJ2-6; tentative D call: TRBD2 (6 bases). The DNA for the CDR3 is TGTGCCTGGAGTGCGGGGGTCGGGGCCAACGTCCTGACTTTC. Translated: CAWSAGVGANVLTF.